A single T cell receptor beta chain is shown here with its context. The junction and the germline gene differ at one end; a read error may be behind it. TCRdb recomputed calls from the 5' RACE reads with MiXCR, one row per CDR3 protein. The profile shows 350,000 to 550,000 distinct CDR3 sequences, over 15% of them singletons. The entry originates in a study of T cells after yellow fever vaccination. The CDR3 loop spans 14 amino acids. CDR1 is LGHNT, CDR2 FRNRAP, per germline. This sequence was found in a man aged 18 to 29 who received the YFV17D yellow fever vaccine. V is TRBV12-5 and J is TRBJ1-3; no reliable D call. The input for sequencing was PBMCs, taken before the yellow fever booster vaccination. The CDR3, as DNA: TGTGCTAGTGGCTTGGGCTTTGGGGGAAACACCATATATTTT. Its translation: CASGLGFGGNTIYF.